These T cell receptor beta chains were read from a single sample in a study of HIV-infected patients and healthy controls. A single record per CDR3 protein comes from TCRdb applying MiXCR to the 5' RACE reads. The sample comprises around 11,000 distinct CDR3 sequences, 5.5% to 7% of which are singletons, and about 26% rests with the top ten. Sample: blood, taken during antiretroviral therapy. These receptors were collected from an adult with HIV infection. The donor label of this sample is uncertain. Each CDR3 is given with its conserved first and last residue. A D gene is named only where the DNA matches it firmly. Not every row has a clone size; where given, it reads once, few, many or a size class.

V gene: TRBV19; J gene: TRBJ2-1; clone size: .; D gene: TRBD2; CDR3 protein: CASSISGRVRYNEQFF; CDR3 DNA: TGTGCCAGTAGTATTAGCGGGAGGGTGCGCTACAATGAGCAGTTCTTC
V gene: TRBV4-3; J gene: TRBJ1-1; clone size: many; D gene: .; CDR3 protein: CASSQVSEGPNTEAFF; CDR3 DNA: TGCGCCAGCAGCCAAGTATCGGAGGGACCAAACACTGAAGCTTTCTTT
V gene: TRBV7-9; J gene: TRBJ2-5; clone size: .; D gene: TRBD1; CDR3 protein: CASRRTGETQYF; CDR3 DNA: TGTGCCAGCAGACGGACAGGGGAGACCCAGTACTTC
V gene: TRBV7-9; J gene: TRBJ1-4; clone size: few; D gene: .; CDR3 protein: CASTTPQEGEKLFF; CDR3 DNA: TGTGCCAGCACCACCCCCCAAGAGGGGGAAAAACTGTTTTTT
V gene: TRBV4-2; J gene: TRBJ1-5; clone size: many; D gene: .; CDR3 protein: CASSQEMGGTWPQHF; CDR3 DNA: TGTGCCAGCAGCCAAGAAATGGGGGGCACCTGGCCCCAGCATTTT
V gene: TRBV3-1; J gene: TRBJ2-7; clone size: many; D gene: .; CDR3 protein: CASSQRGEKQYF; CDR3 DNA: TGTGCCAGCAGCCAACGGGGAGAGAAGCAGTACTTC
V gene: TRBV6-5; J gene: TRBJ2-5; clone size: many; D gene: .; CDR3 protein: CASQRAQSPRVQYF; CDR3 DNA: TGTGCCAGCCAGAGAGCACAGAGCCCAAGAGTCCAGTACTTC
V gene: TRBV19; J gene: TRBJ1-1; clone size: .; D gene: .; CDR3 protein: CASNAGQPTGDTEAFF; CDR3 DNA: TGTGCCAGTAATGCCGGGCAGCCTACGGGGGACACTGAAGCTTTCTTT
V gene: TRBV7-2; J gene: TRBJ2-3; clone size: many; D gene: .; CDR3 protein: CASSLIVTARDTQYF; CDR3 DNA: TGTGCCAGCAGCTTAATCGTCACTGCGAGAGATACGCAGTATTTT
V gene: TRBV7-9; J gene: TRBJ2-5; clone size: many; D gene: .; CDR3 protein: CASSPTGQETQYF; CDR3 DNA: TGTGCCAGCAGCCCGACGGGGCAAGAGACCCAGTACTTC
V gene: TRBV7-9; J gene: TRBJ2-2; clone size: many; D gene: .; CDR3 protein: CASSSGYPNTGELFF; CDR3 DNA: TGTGCCAGCAGCTCTGGGTACCCGAACACCGGGGAGCTGTTTTTT
V gene: TRBV7-8; J gene: TRBJ2-5; clone size: many; D gene: .; CDR3 protein: CASSLQETQYF; CDR3 DNA: TGTGCCAGCAGCTTACAAGAGACCCAGTACTTC
V gene: TRBV7-2; J gene: TRBJ2-6; clone size: .; D gene: .; CDR3 protein: CASSSQYTGATGANVLTF; CDR3 DNA: TGTGCCAGCAGCTCGCAGTACACGGGGGCCACTGGGGCCAACGTCCTGACTTTC
V gene: TRBV3-1; J gene: TRBJ2-5; clone size: many; D gene: .; CDR3 protein: CASSHRRTDYQETQYF; CDR3 DNA: TGTGCCAGCAGCCACCGGAGGACAGATTACCAAGAGACCCAGTACTTC
V gene: TRBV3-1; J gene: TRBJ2-3; clone size: few; D gene: TRBD2; CDR3 protein: CASSQDGASGSTDTQYF; CDR3 DNA: TGTGCCAGCAGCCAAGATGGGGCTAGCGGAAGCACAGATACGCAGTATTTT
V gene: TRBV12-5; J gene: TRBJ1-1; clone size: medium-sized; D gene: .; CDR3 protein: CASGAGLEAFF; CDR3 DNA: TGTGCTAGTGGCGCAGGCCTTGAAGCTTTCTTT
V gene: TRBV13; J gene: TRBJ1-2; clone size: many; D gene: .; CDR3 protein: CASSLRQLPLGSNTF; CDR3 DNA: TGTGCCAGCAGCCTACGACAGTTACCGTTAGGATCTAACACCTTC
V gene: TRBV6-5; J gene: TRBJ2-3; clone size: many; D gene: TRBD2; CDR3 protein: CASSSLRGGARFGTDTQYF; CDR3 DNA: TGTGCCAGCAGTTCCCTTCGCGGGGGGGCTCGATTCGGCACAGATACGCAGTATTTT
V gene: TRBV5-1; J gene: TRBJ1-4; clone size: medium-sized; D gene: TRBD1; CDR3 protein: CASSVDRVGEGEKLFF; CDR3 DNA: TGCGCCAGCAGCGTTGACAGGGTCGGAGAGGGTGAAAAACTGTTTTTT
V gene: TRBV18; J gene: TRBJ1-4; clone size: many; D gene: .; CDR3 protein: CASSQQDRSEKLFF; CDR3 DNA: TGTGCCAGCTCACAACAGGACCGTAGTGAAAAACTGTTTTTT
V gene: TRBV3-1; J gene: TRBJ1-1; clone size: medium-sized; D gene: .; CDR3 protein: CASTYTGSNTEAFF; CDR3 DNA: TGTGCCAGCACCTATACAGGGTCGAACACTGAAGCTTTCTTT
V gene: TRBV10-3; J gene: TRBJ2-7; clone size: many; D gene: TRBD2; CDR3 protein: CAISGWGLAGIEQYF; CDR3 DNA: TGTGCCATCAGTGGATGGGGACTAGCGGGTATCGAGCAGTACTTC
V gene: TRBV15; J gene: TRBJ2-1; clone size: medium-sized; D gene: .; CDR3 protein: CATSRDSGFDEQFF; CDR3 DNA: TGTGCCACCAGCAGAGATTCTGGGTTCGATGAGCAGTTCTTC
V gene: TRBV4-2; J gene: TRBJ2-4; clone size: few; D gene: TRBD2; CDR3 protein: CASSQDPVAGDFQYF; CDR3 DNA: TGTGCCAGCAGCCAAGACCCTGTAGCGGGAGATTTTCAGTACTTC